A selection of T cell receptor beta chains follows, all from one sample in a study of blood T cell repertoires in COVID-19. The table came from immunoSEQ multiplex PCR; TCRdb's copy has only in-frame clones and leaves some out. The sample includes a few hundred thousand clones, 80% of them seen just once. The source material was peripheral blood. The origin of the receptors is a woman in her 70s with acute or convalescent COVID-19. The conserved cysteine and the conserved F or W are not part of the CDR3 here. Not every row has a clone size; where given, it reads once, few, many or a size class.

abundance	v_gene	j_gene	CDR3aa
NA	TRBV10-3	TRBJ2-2	AIKQTTGNGELF
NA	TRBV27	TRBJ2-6	ASSPAGFFIGANVLT
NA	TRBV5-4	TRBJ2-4	ASSLRGENIQY
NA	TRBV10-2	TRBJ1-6	ASSNSDFYNSPLH
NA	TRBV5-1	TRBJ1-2	ASSVTGSYGYT
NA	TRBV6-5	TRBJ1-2	ASSYSLGSGYT
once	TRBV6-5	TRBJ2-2	ASRYSLRGTGELF
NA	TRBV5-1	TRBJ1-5	ASSLAAGQPQH
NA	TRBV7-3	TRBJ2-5	ASSPRGSGGAGETQY
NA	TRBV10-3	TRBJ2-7	AISARIEQY
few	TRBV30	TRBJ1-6	AWSQAGNSPLH
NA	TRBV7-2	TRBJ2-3	ASSLLAGGPPDTQY
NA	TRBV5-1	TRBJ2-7	ASSSRYEQY
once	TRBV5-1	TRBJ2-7	ASSDGTGPPPEQY
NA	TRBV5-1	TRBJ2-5	ASSLVWTAGSGTQY
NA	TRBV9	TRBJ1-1	ASSVATGTGDWVTEAF
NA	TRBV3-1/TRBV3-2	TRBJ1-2	ASSQVDRSYGYT
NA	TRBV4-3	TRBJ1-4	ASSNTGTGDEKLF
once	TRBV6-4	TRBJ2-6	ASSRRLWTGGLSGANVLT
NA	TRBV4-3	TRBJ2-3	ASSQGTGLAGRDTQY
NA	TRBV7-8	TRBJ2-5	ASSQLEGLYQETQY
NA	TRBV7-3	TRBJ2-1	ASSLVSGGYNEQF
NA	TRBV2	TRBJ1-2	ASGGARLYGYT
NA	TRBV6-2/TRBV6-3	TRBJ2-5	ASIPAGRPGTRRGAVQETQY
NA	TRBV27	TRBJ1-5	AAGGGRDQPQH
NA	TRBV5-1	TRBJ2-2	ASSLPQGGTGELF
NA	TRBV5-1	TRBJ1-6	ASSLRDSLSSYNSPLH
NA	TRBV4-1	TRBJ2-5	ASSLNSGTSGQETQY
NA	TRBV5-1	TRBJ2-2	ASSARLAVNTGELF
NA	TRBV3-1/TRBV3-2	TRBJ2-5	ASSLLGAGAQY
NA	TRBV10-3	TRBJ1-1	AIRQNMNTEAF
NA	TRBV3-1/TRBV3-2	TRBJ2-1	ASSQDVRSGGANEQF
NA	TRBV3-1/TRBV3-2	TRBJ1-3	ASSVQGSGNTIY
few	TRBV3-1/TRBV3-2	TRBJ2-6	ASSPRLAGASGANVLT
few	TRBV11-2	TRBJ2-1	ASSLNPGQGVYEQF
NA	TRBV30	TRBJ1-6	AWKPRDTSDNSPLH
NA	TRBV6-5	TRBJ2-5	AGAPAGGKETQY
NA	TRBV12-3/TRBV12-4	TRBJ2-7	ASSPDTYEQY
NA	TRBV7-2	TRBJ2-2	ASSDRGRNTGELF
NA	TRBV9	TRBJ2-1	ASSVAALAANEQF
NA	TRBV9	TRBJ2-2	ASSVDGITGELF
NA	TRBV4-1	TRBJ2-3	ASLGQGADTQY
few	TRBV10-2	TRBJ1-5	ASSEGAGQPQH
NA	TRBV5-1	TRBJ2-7	ASSSRRDRGPNEQY
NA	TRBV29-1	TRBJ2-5	SVTTSRETQY
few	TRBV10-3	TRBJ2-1	AISERESRGYNEQF
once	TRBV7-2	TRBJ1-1	ASSVSSQDRNTEAF
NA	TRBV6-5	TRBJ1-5	ASRPTVPGNQPQH
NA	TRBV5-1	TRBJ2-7	ASATPGQGAYEQY
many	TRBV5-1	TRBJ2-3	ASSPDRASTDTQY
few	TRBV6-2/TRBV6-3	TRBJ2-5	ASSYYSQRGQETQY
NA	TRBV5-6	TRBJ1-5	ASSFGVLGNQPQH
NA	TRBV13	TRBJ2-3	ASRGKGADTQY
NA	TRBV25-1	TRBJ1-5	ASSELVANQPQH
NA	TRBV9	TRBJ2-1	ASSALAGGWNEQF
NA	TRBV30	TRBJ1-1	AWSVRGRRTEAF
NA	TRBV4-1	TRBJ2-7	ASSQVGFRGSYEQY
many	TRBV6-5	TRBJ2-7	ATGLGIYEQY
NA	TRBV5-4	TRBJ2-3	ASSLEMGQGTDTQY